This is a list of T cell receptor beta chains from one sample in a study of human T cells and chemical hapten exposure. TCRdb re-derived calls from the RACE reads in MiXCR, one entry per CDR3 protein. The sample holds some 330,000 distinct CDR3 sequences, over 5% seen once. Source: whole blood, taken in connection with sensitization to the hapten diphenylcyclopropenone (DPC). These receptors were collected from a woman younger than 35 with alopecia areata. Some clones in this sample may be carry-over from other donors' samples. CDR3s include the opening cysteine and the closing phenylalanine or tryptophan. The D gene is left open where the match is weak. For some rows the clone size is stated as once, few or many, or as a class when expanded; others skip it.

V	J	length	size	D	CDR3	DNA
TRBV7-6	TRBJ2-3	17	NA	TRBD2	CASSFRGLAGGPATQYF	TGTGCCAGCAGCTTTCGCGGACTAGCGGGGGGGCCAGCTACGCAGTATTTT
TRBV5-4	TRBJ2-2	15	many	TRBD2	CASTPGLKNTGELFF	TGTGCCAGCACCCCGGGACTAAAGAACACCGGGGAGCTGTTTTTT
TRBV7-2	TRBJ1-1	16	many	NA	CASSSSRGKSVTEAFF	TGTGCCAGCAGCTCGAGCAGGGGTAAATCCGTCACTGAAGCTTTCTTT
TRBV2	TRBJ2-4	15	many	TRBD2	CASRSLTSGRNIQYF	TGTGCCAGCAGAAGCCTGACTAGCGGGAGAAACATTCAGTACTTC
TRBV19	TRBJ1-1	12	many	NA	CASSVRGTEAFF	TGTGCCAGTAGTGTTCGGGGAACTGAAGCTTTCTTT
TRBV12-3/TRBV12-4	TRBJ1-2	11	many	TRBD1	CASRTGYGYTF	TGTGCCAGCAGGACAGGGTATGGCTACACCTTC
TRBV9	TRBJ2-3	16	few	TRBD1	CASSAGDRGGEDTQYF	TGTGCCAGCAGCGCCGGGGACAGGGGTGGGGAAGATACGCAGTATTTT
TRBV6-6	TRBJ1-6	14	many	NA	CASSYSGGSSPLHF	TGTGCCAGCAGTTACTCGGGGGGGTCGTCACCCCTCCACTTT
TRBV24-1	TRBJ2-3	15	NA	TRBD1	CATSGTGYDTDTQYF	TGTGCCACCAGTGGGACAGGGTACGACACAGATACGCAGTATTTT
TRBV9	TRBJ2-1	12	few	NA	CASSVAGNEQFF	TGTGCCAGCAGCGTTGCCGGGAATGAGCAGTTCTTC
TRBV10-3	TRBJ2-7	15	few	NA	CAIRDSGGDPYEQYF	TGTGCCATCAGGGACAGTGGGGGGGACCCCTACGAGCAGTACTTC
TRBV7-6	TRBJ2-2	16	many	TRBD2	CASSRGLAANTGELFF	TGTGCCAGCAGCCGGGGACTAGCGGCGAACACCGGGGAGCTGTTTTTT
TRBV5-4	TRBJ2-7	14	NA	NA	CASSSTGTRAEQYF	TGTGCCAGCAGCTCCACCGGGACCCGGGCGGAGCAGTACTTC
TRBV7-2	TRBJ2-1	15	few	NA	CASSLLRGSNNEQFF	TGTGCCAGCAGCTTACTACGGGGGTCCAACAATGAGCAGTTCTTC
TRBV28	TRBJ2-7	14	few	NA	CASTRPASSYEQYF	TGTGCCAGCACCCGCCCGGCAAGCTCCTACGAGCAGTACTTC
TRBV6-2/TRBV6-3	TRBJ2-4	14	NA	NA	CASKVSGAKNIQYF	TGTGCCAGCAAGGTCAGCGGAGCCAAAAACATTCAGTACTTC
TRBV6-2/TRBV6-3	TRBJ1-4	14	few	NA	CASSFGYPAIGLFF	TGTGCCAGCAGTTTCGGATACCCCGCGATCGGACTGTTTTTT
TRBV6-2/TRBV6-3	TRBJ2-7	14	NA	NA	CASQTWGLTYEQYF	TGTGCCAGCCAAACCTGGGGCCTGACCTACGAGCAGTACTTC
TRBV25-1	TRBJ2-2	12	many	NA	CASNGETGELFF	TGTGCCAGCAACGGGGAGACCGGGGAGCTGTTTTTT
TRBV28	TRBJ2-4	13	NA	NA	CASTGFAKNIQYF	TGTGCCAGCACAGGGTTTGCCAAAAACATTCAGTACTTC
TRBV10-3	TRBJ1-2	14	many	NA	CAISESGGNYGYTF	TGTGCCATCAGTGAGTCCGGCGGTAACTATGGCTACACCTTC
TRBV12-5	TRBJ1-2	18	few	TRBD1	CASGRPGAGGHANYGYTF	TGTGCTAGTGGTCGCCCCGGGGCAGGGGGCCACGCAAACTATGGCTACACCTTC
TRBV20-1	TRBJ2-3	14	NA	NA	CSARMGASTDTQYF	TGCAGTGCTAGAATGGGGGCTAGCACAGATACGCAGTATTTT
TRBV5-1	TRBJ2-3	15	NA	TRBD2	CASSATSGVTDTQYF	TGCGCCAGCAGCGCGACTAGCGGAGTCACAGATACGCAGTATTTT
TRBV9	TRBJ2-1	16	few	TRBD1	CASSLSGTGGYNEQFF	TGTGCCAGCAGCCTTTCCGGGACAGGGGGTTACAATGAGCAGTTCTTC
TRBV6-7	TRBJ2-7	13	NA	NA	CASSYSGQYEQYF	TGTGCCAGCAGTTACTCCGGACAGTACGAGCAGTACTTC
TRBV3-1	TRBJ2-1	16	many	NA	CASSQLTGSSYNEQFF	TGTGCCAGCAGCCAACTTACAGGGAGCTCCTACAATGAGCAGTTCTTC
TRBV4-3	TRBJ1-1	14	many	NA	CASSQDTALTEAFF	TGCGCCAGCAGCCAAGATACTGCCCTAACTGAAGCTTTCTTT
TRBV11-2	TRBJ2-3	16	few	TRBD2	CASSFSGGLGTDTQYF	TGTGCCAGCAGCTTCAGCGGGGGGTTAGGAACAGATACGCAGTATTTT
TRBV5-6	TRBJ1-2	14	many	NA	CASSLLVGTWGYTF	TGTGCCAGCAGCTTGCTGGTTGGGACATGGGGCTACACCTTC
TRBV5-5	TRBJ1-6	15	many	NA	CASSLDGYPDSPLHF	TGTGCCAGCAGCTTGGACGGGTATCCGGATTCACCCCTCCACTTT
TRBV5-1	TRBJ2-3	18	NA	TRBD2	CASSLSPTPSGGADTQYF	TGCGCCAGCAGCTTGTCCCCGACGCCTAGCGGGGGGGCAGATACGCAGTATTTT
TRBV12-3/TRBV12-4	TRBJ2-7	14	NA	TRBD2	CASSPGLAGGGQYF	TGTGCCAGCAGTCCCGGACTAGCGGGGGGAGGGCAGTACTTC
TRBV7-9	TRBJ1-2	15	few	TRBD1	CASSLADRVNYGYTF	TGTGCCAGCAGCTTAGCGGACAGGGTTAACTATGGCTACACCTTC
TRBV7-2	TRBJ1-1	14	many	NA	CASSYYMADTEAFF	TGTGCCAGCAGCTACTACATGGCGGACACTGAAGCTTTCTTT
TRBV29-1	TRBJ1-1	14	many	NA	CSANPYGGTTEAFF	TGCAGCGCTAACCCCTACGGGGGGACCACTGAAGCTTTCTTT
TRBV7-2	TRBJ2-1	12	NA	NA	CASSAFFNEQFF	TGTGCCAGCAGCGCCTTTTTTAATGAGCAGTTCTTC
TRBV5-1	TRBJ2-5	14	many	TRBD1	CASSFDRGEETQYF	TGCGCCAGCAGCTTCGACAGGGGGGAAGAGACCCAGTACTTC
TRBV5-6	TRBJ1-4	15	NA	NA	CASSLLRGEGKKLFF	TGTGCCAGCAGCCTGTTGCGAGGCGAGGGGAAAAAACTGTTTTTT
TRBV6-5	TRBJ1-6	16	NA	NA	CASSYRLGGSRSPLHF	TGTGCCAGCAGTTATCGACTGGGGGGAAGTAGATCACCCCTCCACTTT
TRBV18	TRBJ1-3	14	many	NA	CASSPGFSGNTIYF	TGTGCCAGCTCACCCGGGTTCTCTGGAAACACCATATATTTT
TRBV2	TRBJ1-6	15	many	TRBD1	CASNQGGQGYSPLHF	TGTGCCAGCAATCAGGGCGGACAGGGGTATTCACCCCTCCACTTT
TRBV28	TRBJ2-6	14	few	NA	CASSGGTGANVLTF	TGTGCCAGCAGTGGGGGAACTGGGGCCAACGTCCTGACTTTC
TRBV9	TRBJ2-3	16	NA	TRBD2	CASSVDLRGGKDTQYF	TGTGCCAGCAGCGTAGACTTGCGGGGGGGCAAAGATACGCAGTATTTT
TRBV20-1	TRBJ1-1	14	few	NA	CSARAGQLNTEAFF	TGCAGTGCTAGAGCCGGACAGCTGAACACTGAAGCTTTCTTT
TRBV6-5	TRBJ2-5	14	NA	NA	CASSLRPAQETQYF	TGTGCCAGCAGCCTCCGACCGGCCCAAGAGACCCAGTACTTC
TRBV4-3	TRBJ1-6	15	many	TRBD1	CASSQEGQDNSPLHF	TGCGCCAGCAGCCAAGAGGGACAGGATAATTCACCCCTCCACTTT
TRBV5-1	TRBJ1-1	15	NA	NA	CASSLPGQRNTEAFF	TGCGCCAGCAGCTTGCCCGGACAGAGGAACACTGAAGCTTTCTTT
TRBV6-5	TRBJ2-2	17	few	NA	CASSYSLAGTNTGELFF	TGTGCCAGCAGTTACTCTCTCGCAGGGACGAACACCGGGGAGCTGTTTTTT
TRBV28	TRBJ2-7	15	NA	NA	CASSLIGASSYEQYF	TGTGCCAGCAGCCTAATAGGGGCAAGCTCCTACGAGCAGTACTTC
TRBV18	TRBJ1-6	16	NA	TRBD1	CASSPQQGQGISPLHF	TGTGCCAGCTCACCCCAGCAGGGACAGGGGATTTCACCCCTCCACTTT